The sequence of this TCR beta chain was determined in a study of control samples from healthy donors and cancer patients. TCRdb's table, derived via immunoSEQ multiplex PCR, lists solely in-frame clones and lacks some. The table lists 85,000 to 95,000 clones, 91% of them singletons, with nearly 0.95% in the top ten. J gave up 1 base and V 5 bases, and 13 bases lay outside the gene matches. The CDR3 extends over 18 amino acids. Germline V CDR1 and CDR2: SEHNR, FQNEAQ (reference sequence). This clonotype originated in a woman aged 25 to 39 in good health. Sequencing was carried out using blood. This chain uses TRBV7-9 with TRBJ2-5; 10 bases line up with TRBD1. CDR3 bases: TGTGCCAGCAGCCCCGGGACAGGGGTTGCCGGCTTCCAAGAGACCCAGTACTTC. Amino acids: CASSPGTGVAGFQETQYF.